The clone carrying this TCR beta chain showed up many times. This record comes from a study of spatial heterogeneity in lung cancer. CDR1 and CDR2 (germline): MNHEY, SVGAGI. V shed 0 bases and J shed 5 bases, with 19 bases lying between them. The CDR3 consists of 17 residues. MiXCR was run by TCRdb on the 5' RACE reads, yielding one entry per CDR3 protein. The sample carries 20,000 to 25,000 distinct CDR3 sequences, around 4.3% recorded once. The sample's time point: sample taken at primary tumor resection. The chain is built from TRBV6-5 and TRBJ1-1; the D gene is possibly TRBD1 (5 bases). The source material was PBMCs, sampled at surgery. The TCR originated in a male donor with early-stage non-small cell lung cancer. The CDR3: CASSYSARGGMRTEAFF. The DNA of the CDR3 is TGTGCCAGCAGTTACTCCGCGCGTGGGGGGATGAGGACTGAAGCTTTCTTT.